These T cell receptor beta chains were read from a single sample in a study of T-cell memory formation after mild COVID-19. TCRdb ran MiXCR on the 5' RACE reads and lists one entry per CDR3 protein. In the table there are around 82,000 distinct CDR3 sequences, roughly 13% of which are singletons. Sequenced sample: PBMCs or a T cell subset sorted from them (not recorded which). These receptors originate from a man aged 18 to 30 who had mild COVID-19 (a few samples of this study predate the infection). Cell type and time point are not known. CDR3s include the opening cysteine and the closing phenylalanine or tryptophan. The order of the fields is clone size, V gene, D gene, J gene, CDR3 DNA, CDR3 protein. A D gene is named only where the DNA matches it firmly. The size of a clone is reported for some rows only, either as once, few or many, or as a class for expanded clones.

clone size: .
V gene: TRBV21-1
D gene: .
J gene: TRBJ1-5
CDR3 DNA: TGTGCCAGCAGCAAAAGGGTAAGGGACCCTAATAGCAATCAGCCCCAGCATTTT
CDR3 protein: CASSKRVRDPNSNQPQHF

clone size: few
V gene: TRBV9
D gene: TRBD1
J gene: TRBJ2-7
CDR3 DNA: TGTGCCAGCAGCAGGACAGGGGGCGAGCAGTACTTC
CDR3 protein: CASSRTGGEQYF

clone size: .
V gene: TRBV4-3
D gene: .
J gene: TRBJ2-7
CDR3 DNA: TGCGCCAGCAGCCAGGGTGCGGCGAGCAAGTCGTGGGAGCAGTACTTC
CDR3 protein: CASSQGAASKSWEQYF

clone size: .
V gene: TRBV29-1
D gene: .
J gene: TRBJ1-1
CDR3 DNA: TGCAGCGTATTGATGAACACTGAAGCTTTCTTT
CDR3 protein: CSVLMNTEAFF

clone size: many
V gene: TRBV9
D gene: .
J gene: TRBJ2-1
CDR3 DNA: TGTGCCAGCAGCGTAGAGGAGGGGATCCCCTACAATGAGCAGTTCTTC
CDR3 protein: CASSVEEGIPYNEQFF

clone size: .
V gene: TRBV6-2/TRBV6-3
D gene: .
J gene: TRBJ2-7
CDR3 DNA: TGTGCCAGCAGTTACTCGAGGAATTCAGTGTACGGGCAGTACTTC
CDR3 protein: CASSYSRNSVYGQYF

clone size: .
V gene: TRBV7-9
D gene: .
J gene: TRBJ1-1
CDR3 DNA: TGTGCCAGCAGCTTAGCAGCTGGGTCGGACACTGAAGCTTTCTTT
CDR3 protein: CASSLAAGSDTEAFF

clone size: .
V gene: TRBV27
D gene: TRBD1
J gene: TRBJ2-3
CDR3 DNA: TGTGCCAGCAGTTTGCGGGACAGGGGACATACGCAGTATTTT
CDR3 protein: CASSLRDRGHTQYF

clone size: .
V gene: TRBV12-3/TRBV12-4
D gene: .
J gene: TRBJ1-5
CDR3 DNA: TGTGCCAGCAGAGGGGGAAATGGCAATCAGCCCCAGCATTTT
CDR3 protein: CASRGGNGNQPQHF

clone size: few
V gene: TRBV7-8
D gene: TRBD1
J gene: TRBJ1-5
CDR3 DNA: TGTGCCAGCAGCCGGACAGGGGCTCAGCCCCAGCATTTT
CDR3 protein: CASSRTGAQPQHF

clone size: few
V gene: TRBV24-1
D gene: .
J gene: TRBJ1-1
CDR3 DNA: TGTGCCACCAGCACAGGGACGGTGAACACTGAAGCTTTCTTT
CDR3 protein: CATSTGTVNTEAFF

clone size: few
V gene: TRBV7-9
D gene: .
J gene: TRBJ2-4
CDR3 DNA: TGTGCCAGCAGCTTAGGAGGCAGGGGTATGAACATTCAGTACTTC
CDR3 protein: CASSLGGRGMNIQYF

clone size: few
V gene: TRBV7-3
D gene: .
J gene: TRBJ1-2
CDR3 DNA: TGTGCCAGCAGCTTAGACGGCGGTCGGACCGATGGCTACACCTTC
CDR3 protein: CASSLDGGRTDGYTF

clone size: .
V gene: TRBV7-9
D gene: .
J gene: TRBJ1-1
CDR3 DNA: TGTGCCAGCACCGGGTTTAGTGGGGCCACTGAAGCTTTCTTT
CDR3 protein: CASTGFSGATEAFF

clone size: medium-sized
V gene: TRBV4-2
D gene: TRBD1
J gene: TRBJ2-1
CDR3 DNA: TGTGCCAGCAGCCAAGATGTAGGGACAGGGGGGCATGAGCAGTTCTTC
CDR3 protein: CASSQDVGTGGHEQFF

clone size: .
V gene: TRBV7-9
D gene: TRBD1
J gene: TRBJ1-2
CDR3 DNA: TGTGCCAGCAGCCAGGGGGGGAATGGCTACACCTTC
CDR3 protein: CASSQGGNGYTF

clone size: few
V gene: TRBV9
D gene: .
J gene: TRBJ1-1
CDR3 DNA: TGTGCCAGCAGCGACAACATAGGAATATCTGAAGCTTTCTTT
CDR3 protein: CASSDNIGISEAFF

clone size: .
V gene: TRBV4-1
D gene: .
J gene: TRBJ1-1
CDR3 DNA: TGCGCCAGCAGCCAAAGTGACAGGCTTAACACTGAAGCTTTCTTT
CDR3 protein: CASSQSDRLNTEAFF

clone size: .
V gene: TRBV7-9
D gene: .
J gene: TRBJ2-7
CDR3 DNA: TGTGCCAGCAGCTTAGTGGGGGGCTCCTACGAGCAGTACTTC
CDR3 protein: CASSLVGGSYEQYF

clone size: few
V gene: TRBV7-3
D gene: TRBD1
J gene: TRBJ2-7
CDR3 DNA: TGTGCCAGCAGCTTCGACAGGGGGAACGAGCAGTACTTC
CDR3 protein: CASSFDRGNEQYF

clone size: .
V gene: TRBV30
D gene: .
J gene: TRBJ1-1
CDR3 DNA: TGTGCCTGGAGTGTACTAGGAGGGCTGGGGTACGAAGCTTTCTTT
CDR3 protein: CAWSVLGGLGYEAFF

clone size: .
V gene: TRBV4-1
D gene: .
J gene: TRBJ2-5
CDR3 DNA: TGCGCCAGCAGCCAGCAAGAGACCCAGTACTTC
CDR3 protein: CASSQQETQYF

clone size: .
V gene: TRBV6-1
D gene: .
J gene: TRBJ2-3
CDR3 DNA: TGTGCCAGCAGTGAGGGGCAGCTCACAGATACGCAGTATTTT
CDR3 protein: CASSEGQLTDTQYF

clone size: few
V gene: TRBV29-1
D gene: TRBD2
J gene: TRBJ2-5
CDR3 DNA: TGCAGCGTCGAAGGGACTAGCGGGGGCCAAGAGACCCAGTACTTC
CDR3 protein: CSVEGTSGGQETQYF

clone size: few
V gene: TRBV7-9
D gene: TRBD2
J gene: TRBJ2-5
CDR3 DNA: TGTGCCAGCAGCTTAGACGCGGGGGAAGAGACCCAGTACTTC
CDR3 protein: CASSLDAGEETQYF

clone size: few
V gene: TRBV14
D gene: .
J gene: TRBJ2-3
CDR3 DNA: TGTGCCAGCAGCCAGGGTCAGGGGCGGGATACGCAGTATTTT
CDR3 protein: CASSQGQGRDTQYF

clone size: .
V gene: TRBV18
D gene: .
J gene: TRBJ2-5
CDR3 DNA: TGTGCCAGCTCACCACCGACCTCCGGGACCCAGTACTTC
CDR3 protein: CASSPPTSGTQYF

clone size: few
V gene: TRBV6-5
D gene: .
J gene: TRBJ2-6
CDR3 DNA: TGTGCCAGCAGTCTCCAGGGGTTCTCTGGGGCCAACGTCCTGACTTTC
CDR3 protein: CASSLQGFSGANVLTF

clone size: few
V gene: TRBV12-3/TRBV12-4
D gene: .
J gene: TRBJ1-4
CDR3 DNA: TGTGCCAGCAGTCCTCAAAGGGGACTGGATGAAAAACTGTTTTTT
CDR3 protein: CASSPQRGLDEKLFF

clone size: .
V gene: TRBV20-1
D gene: TRBD2
J gene: TRBJ2-3
CDR3 DNA: TGCAGTGCTCGGGGGGGGCCTGAAGATACGCAGTATTTT
CDR3 protein: CSARGGPEDTQYF

clone size: .
V gene: TRBV20-1
D gene: TRBD1
J gene: TRBJ2-1
CDR3 DNA: TGCAGTGCTAGAGATCCCGGACAGGGTTACAATGAGCAGTTCTTC
CDR3 protein: CSARDPGQGYNEQFF

clone size: few
V gene: TRBV6-6
D gene: TRBD1
J gene: TRBJ2-7
CDR3 DNA: TGTGCCAGCAGTTACTCGCAGTACTCAAGGGACAGCGAGGACGGTCGCTACGAGCAGTACTTC
CDR3 protein: CASSYSQYSRDSEDGRYEQYF

clone size: many
V gene: TRBV4-3
D gene: TRBD2
J gene: TRBJ2-7
CDR3 DNA: TGCGCCAGCAGCCAAGAACGGGGGGACCCTGCCTACGAGCAGTACTTC
CDR3 protein: CASSQERGDPAYEQYF

clone size: .
V gene: TRBV7-3
D gene: .
J gene: TRBJ1-2
CDR3 DNA: TGTGCCAGCAGCTTAGAGTCCGGGGCTGGCTACACCTTC
CDR3 protein: CASSLESGAGYTF

clone size: .
V gene: TRBV7-9
D gene: .
J gene: TRBJ1-5
CDR3 DNA: TGTGCCAGCAGCTCCCGACAGGGCAATCAGCCCCAGCATTTT
CDR3 protein: CASSSRQGNQPQHF

clone size: .
V gene: TRBV19
D gene: .
J gene: TRBJ2-6
CDR3 DNA: TGTGCCAGTATCCCCTCCAGGGGGGTAACTGGGGCCAACGTCCTGACTTTC
CDR3 protein: CASIPSRGVTGANVLTF

clone size: few
V gene: TRBV4-3
D gene: .
J gene: TRBJ2-5
CDR3 DNA: TGCGCCAGCAGCCAAGACCAGAGGGAGACCCAGTACTTC
CDR3 protein: CASSQDQRETQYF

clone size: few
V gene: TRBV4-1
D gene: .
J gene: TRBJ2-1
CDR3 DNA: TGCGCCAGCAGCCAAGCCAGGGAATACAATGAGCAGTTCTTC
CDR3 protein: CASSQAREYNEQFF

clone size: .
V gene: TRBV4-3
D gene: TRBD2
J gene: TRBJ2-1
CDR3 DNA: TGCGCCAGCAGCCAAGATCTTTTGGCTAGCGGGGGGTACAATGAGCAGTTCTTC
CDR3 protein: CASSQDLLASGGYNEQFF

clone size: .
V gene: TRBV7-8
D gene: .
J gene: TRBJ1-1
CDR3 DNA: TGTGCCAGCAGCTTAATACGAGAGGGCACTGAAGCTTTCTTT
CDR3 protein: CASSLIREGTEAFF

clone size: .
V gene: TRBV6-2/TRBV6-3
D gene: .
J gene: TRBJ2-7
CDR3 DNA: TGTGCCAGCACTTTTAGGGATTACGAGCAGTACTTC
CDR3 protein: CASTFRDYEQYF

clone size: many
V gene: TRBV5-1
D gene: .
J gene: TRBJ2-1
CDR3 DNA: TGCGCCAGCAGCTTGCTCCGCTACAATGAGCAGTTCTTC
CDR3 protein: CASSLLRYNEQFF

clone size: .
V gene: TRBV4-1
D gene: TRBD2
J gene: TRBJ2-1
CDR3 DNA: TGCGCCAGCAGCCTGCAGCGGGGGGGCCCGAATGAGCAGTTCTTC
CDR3 protein: CASSLQRGGPNEQFF

clone size: many
V gene: TRBV6-5
D gene: .
J gene: TRBJ2-7
CDR3 DNA: TGTGCCAGCAGTCCGGGATTCCCCTACGAGCAGTACTTC
CDR3 protein: CASSPGFPYEQYF

clone size: few
V gene: TRBV6-5
D gene: .
J gene: TRBJ2-7
CDR3 DNA: TGTGCCAGCAGCCTCAATGGGGCAGTCAACTACGAGCAGTACTTC
CDR3 protein: CASSLNGAVNYEQYF

clone size: few
V gene: TRBV6-5
D gene: TRBD1
J gene: TRBJ1-4
CDR3 DNA: TGTGCCAGCAGAGGGCTGAGGGGGCGCGGGGAAAAACTGTTTTTT
CDR3 protein: CASRGLRGRGEKLFF

clone size: few
V gene: TRBV9
D gene: TRBD2
J gene: TRBJ2-5
CDR3 DNA: TGTGCCAGCAGCGTTTGGGGGGGCCAAGAGACCCAGTACTTC
CDR3 protein: CASSVWGGQETQYF

clone size: few
V gene: TRBV29-1
D gene: TRBD1
J gene: TRBJ1-2
CDR3 DNA: TGCAGCCTGATCGACAGGGACTATGGCTACACCTTC
CDR3 protein: CSLIDRDYGYTF

clone size: few
V gene: TRBV4-1
D gene: .
J gene: TRBJ1-1
CDR3 DNA: TGCGCCAGCAGCCTCCGAGGGGAGGACACTGAAGCTTTCTTT
CDR3 protein: CASSLRGEDTEAFF

clone size: few
V gene: TRBV27
D gene: TRBD1
J gene: TRBJ2-2
CDR3 DNA: TGTGCCAGCAGTTTAAGGGACAGGGGGCGCGAGGAGCTGTTTTTT
CDR3 protein: CASSLRDRGREELFF

clone size: many
V gene: TRBV9
D gene: .
J gene: TRBJ2-3
CDR3 DNA: TGTGCCAGCAGCCTAGACTCCCCAACAGATACGCAGTATTTT
CDR3 protein: CASSLDSPTDTQYF

clone size: few
V gene: TRBV5-5
D gene: .
J gene: TRBJ2-3
CDR3 DNA: TGTGCCAGCAGCTTGGAGGCGCAAATGACTAGCACAGATACGCAGTATTTT
CDR3 protein: CASSLEAQMTSTDTQYF

clone size: .
V gene: TRBV7-6
D gene: TRBD2
J gene: TRBJ2-7
CDR3 DNA: TGTGCCAGCAGCATGGGGACTAGCGGGGCCGAGCAGTACTTC
CDR3 protein: CASSMGTSGAEQYF

clone size: .
V gene: TRBV7-9
D gene: .
J gene: TRBJ2-1
CDR3 DNA: TGTGCCAGCAGCCGCGTCGGGAATGAGCAGTTCTTC
CDR3 protein: CASSRVGNEQFF

clone size: few
V gene: TRBV4-1
D gene: TRBD1
J gene: TRBJ1-1
CDR3 DNA: TGCGCCAGCCGGGGGACAGGGTCTAACACTGAAGCTTTCTTT
CDR3 protein: CASRGTGSNTEAFF

clone size: .
V gene: TRBV7-8
D gene: TRBD1
J gene: TRBJ1-5
CDR3 DNA: TGTGCCAGCAGCTTCGGGGGACAGGGGGATCAGCCCCAGCATTTT
CDR3 protein: CASSFGGQGDQPQHF

clone size: .
V gene: TRBV7-9
D gene: .
J gene: TRBJ2-1
CDR3 DNA: TGTGCCAGCAGCTTAGCGGTCAATGAGCAGTTCTTC
CDR3 protein: CASSLAVNEQFF

clone size: .
V gene: TRBV12-3/TRBV12-4
D gene: TRBD1
J gene: TRBJ2-1
CDR3 DNA: TGTGCCAGCAGTTTAAGGGGGCGCGGTTCCTACAATGAGCAGTTCTTC
CDR3 protein: CASSLRGRGSYNEQFF

clone size: few
V gene: TRBV7-9
D gene: .
J gene: TRBJ2-5
CDR3 DNA: TGTGCCAGCACGATGGAGGTGGGACAAGAGACCCAGTACTTC
CDR3 protein: CASTMEVGQETQYF

clone size: few
V gene: TRBV29-1
D gene: TRBD1
J gene: TRBJ2-1
CDR3 DNA: TGCAGCGCCCGATTCCTAAGGACAGGCTCCTACAATGAGCAGTTCTTC
CDR3 protein: CSARFLRTGSYNEQFF